This TCR beta chain originates from a study of shared clonotypes between healthy human individuals. Study as a whole: Three plates were used per donor for CD4 naive, three for CD4 memory, two for CD8 naive and one for CD8 memory. Findings and caveats of the study: Among the subsets, naive ones generally showed larger estimated richness than memory ones. Among donors, clonotype sharing was expected to be affected by sequencing depth.

The table came from immunoSEQ multiplex PCR; TCRdb's copy has only in-frame clones and leaves some out. The table includes about 2.2 million clones, about 93% detected once. Points on this clone: The antigen is undetermined.

The CDR3 consists of 17 residues. V dropped 5 bases and J dropped 4; count of bases not matched to a gene: 13. Germline V gene sequence: CDR1 SGHTA, CDR2 FQGTGA. Positively selected for CCR7, the CD45RO-negative cells used as naive CD8 cells excluded terminally differentiated effector memory CD45RA+ cells. The sequencing sample was made of naive CD8+ T cells from PBMCs. V usage is TRBV7-3 and J usage is TRBJ2-3; 9 bases agree with TRBD2. This receptor was taken from a man younger than 30 in good health. Some clones in this sample may be carry-over from other donors' samples. The CDR3 region is CASSPLAEGLAADTQYF. The CDR3, as DNA: TGTGCCAGCAGCCCGTTAGCGGAGGGACTAGCAGCAGATACGCAGTATTTT.